One and the same sample provided the 6 T cell receptor beta chains below, sequenced in a study of tumor and adjacent non-tumor tissue in lung cancer. Three rounds of nested PCR, following a modified ARM-PCR protocol, produced the TCRbeta library. MiXCR, applied by TCRdb to the multiplex PCR reads, yields one record per CDR3 protein. The data contain 100,000 or so distinct CDR3 sequences, around three quarters of them singletons. The template was RNA from unsorted bulk tissue. This non-tumor lung sample came from over 3 cm beyond the tumor edge. Sequencing was carried out using distant non-tumor lung tissue. The receptors shown here come from a man between 60 and 75 years old with small cell lung cancer.

A word on this clonotype: This may be a read error, as it is one base from a much larger clone. The chain combines TRBV28 with TRBJ2-2; a possible D gene is TRBD2 (5 bases). Germline loops: CDR1 MDHEN, CDR2 SYDVKM. The CDR3 covers 13 residues. The DNA of the CDR3 is TGTGCCAGCAGTACCCGAGGAACCGGGGAGCTGGTTTTT. Translation gives CASSTRGTGELVF.

About this clonotype itself: One junction end does not reproduce the germline sequence, and a read error may be involved. V gene TRBV6-2 or TRBV6-3 combines with J gene TRBJ1-5; D might be TRBD1 (6 bases). The end of the DNA fits TRBJ2-3 better, so the J call may be wrong. The CDR3 is 14 residues long. Germline lookup yields CDR1 MNHEY and CDR2 SVGEGT. The CDR3 region is CASRRTGPNQPQYF. The CDR3 nucleotides are TGCGCCAGCAGGAGAACAGGGCCCAATCAACCCCAGTATTTT.

At least ten counts were recorded for this clonotype. The V gene is TRBV5-1, the J gene TRBJ2-7; D gene uncertain. Germline V CDR1 and CDR2: SGHRS, YFSETQ. V was shortened by 0 bases and J by 4 bases, with 5 bases between the two germline ends. The CDR3 has 12 residues. The CDR3 coding sequence is TGCGCCAGCAGCTTGGGTCAATACGAGCAGTACTTC. Translating gives CASSLGQYEQYF.

The genes are TRBV29-1 and TRBJ2-1; TRBD1 is a possible D gene (6 bases). Trimming took 4 bases from V and 4 from J, leaving 23 bases between them. This CDR3 contains 17 residues. Per germline, CDR1 SQVTM and CDR2 ANQGSEA. CDR3 DNA: TGCAGCGTTGGAGCCAGGGGCGGCCAAAGCTCATACAATGAGCAGTTCTTC. This encodes CSVGARGGQSSYNEQFF.

The genes are TRBV28 and TRBJ1-5, with a tentative D call TRBD1 (6 bases). The CDR3 is made up of 17 amino acids. V lost 6 bases, J lost 7 bases, and 25 bases lay in between. Germline V gene sequence: CDR1 MDHEN, CDR2 SYDVKM. As DNA, the CDR3 is TGTGCCAGCAGCCGCGCCTGTCCGGGGGCGCGAGGACAGCCCCAGCATTTT. Translating gives CASSRACPGARGQPQHF.

This clonotype appeared once. A junction boundary mismatches the germline segment, possibly from a read error. The chain joins TRBV5-4 to TRBJ2-1; D gene ambiguous. The germline V gene encodes CDR1 SGHNT and CDR2 YYREEE (reference sequence). This CDR3 spans 14 amino acids. The CDR3 here is CVSNAGGPLDEQFF. The CDR3 DNA follows: TGTGTCAGCAATGCTGGCGGCCCCTTGGATGAGCAGTTCTTC.